The clone carrying this T cell receptor beta chain showed up many times. The sequenced fragment ends 3 residues before the CDR3 boundary, so the rest is inferred from the germline J gene. These data belong to a study of T cell clonality in common variable immunodeficiency. Data came from immunoSEQ multiplex PCR; TCRdb stores just in-frame clones and leaves some out. Observed in the sample are approximately 42,000 clones, none of them singletons. Unmatched junction bases numbered 3, after V lost 2 bases and J lost 4 bases. This CDR3 spans 17 amino acids. Germline values: CDR1 SGDLS, CDR2 YYNGEE. This rearrangement joins TRBV9 to TRBJ2-2; TRBD2 matches at 15 bases. The TCR was taken from a person aged 18-70 years in good health. Source material: peripheral blood mononuclear cells. The sequenced CDR3 bases are TGTGCCAGCAGCGTCGGACTAGCGGGAGGGGCCACCGGGGAG. It translates to CASSVGLAGGATGE. The complete CDR3 protein is CASSVGLAGGATGELFF. Together with reference TRBV9 and TRBJ2-2, the CDR3 gives the full variable domain: DSGVTQTPKHLITATGQRVTLRCSPRSGDLSVYWYQQSLDQGLQFLIQYYNGEERAKGNILERFSAQQFPDLHSELNLSSLELGDSALYFCASSVGLAGGATGELFFGEGSRLTVL.